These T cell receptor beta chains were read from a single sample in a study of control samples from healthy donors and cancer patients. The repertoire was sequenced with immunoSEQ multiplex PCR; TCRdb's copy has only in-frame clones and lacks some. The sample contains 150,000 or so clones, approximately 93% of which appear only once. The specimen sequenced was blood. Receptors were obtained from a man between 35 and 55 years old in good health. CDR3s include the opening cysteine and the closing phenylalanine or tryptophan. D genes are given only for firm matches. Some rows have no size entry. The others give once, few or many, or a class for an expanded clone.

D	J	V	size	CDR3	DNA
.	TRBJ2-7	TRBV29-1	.	CSVRTTDSYEQYF	TGCAGCGTTCGGACGACAGACTCCTACGAGCAGTACTTC
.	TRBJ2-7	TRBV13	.	CASSYTTGTYEQYF	TGTGCCAGCAGCTACACGACGGGAACCTACGAGCAGTACTTC
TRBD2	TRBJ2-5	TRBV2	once	CASSELAGETQYF	TGTGCCAGCAGTGAACTAGCGGGGGAGACCCAGTACTTC
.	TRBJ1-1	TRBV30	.	CAWSEGRGTEAFF	TGTGCCTGGAGCGAGGGGAGAGGAACTGAAGCTTTCTTT
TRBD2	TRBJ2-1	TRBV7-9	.	CASSLTSGGLFPNEQFF	TGTGCCAGCAGCTTGACTAGCGGGGGCCTATTCCCCAATGAGCAGTTCTTC
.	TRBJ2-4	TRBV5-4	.	CASSSALAKNIQYF	TGTGCCAGCAGCTCCGCCCTAGCCAAAAACATTCAGTACTTC
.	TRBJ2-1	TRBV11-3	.	CASSPAPRDEQFF	TGTGCCAGCAGCCCCGCCCCGAGGGATGAGCAGTTCTTC
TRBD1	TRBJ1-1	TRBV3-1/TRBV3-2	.	CASSQRQGQAEAFF	TGTGCCAGCAGCCAAAGACAGGGTCAGGCTGAAGCTTTCTTT
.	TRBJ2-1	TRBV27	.	CASSLSGASGNEQFF	TGTGCCAGCAGTTTATCAGGGGCGAGTGGCAATGAGCAGTTCTTC
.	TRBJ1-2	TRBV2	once	CASSDLLSAGKYGYTF	TGTGCCAGCAGCGATCTTCTGTCTGCGGGTAAATATGGCTACACCTTC
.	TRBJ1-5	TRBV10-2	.	CASSSTASQPQHF	TGCGCCAGCAGTTCGACAGCAAGCCAGCCCCAGCATTTT
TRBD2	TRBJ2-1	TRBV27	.	CASSPPLADEQFF	TGTGCCAGCAGTCCCCCACTAGCGGATGAGCAGTTCTTC
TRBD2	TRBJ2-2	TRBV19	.	CATLPGGGRTGELFF	TGTGCCACCCTCCCCGGGGGGGGGCGAACCGGGGAGCTGTTTTTT
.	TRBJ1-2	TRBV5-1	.	CASSLARDYGYTF	TGCGCCAGCAGCTTGGCCAGGGACTATGGCTACACCTTC
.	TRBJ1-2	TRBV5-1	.	CASSLVAGMNYGYTF	TGCGCCAGCAGCTTGGTCGCGGGGATGAACTATGGCTACACCTTC
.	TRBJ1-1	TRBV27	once	CASGFATEAFF	TGTGCCAGCGGTTTTGCCACTGAAGCTTTCTTT
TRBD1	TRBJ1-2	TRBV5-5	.	CASSFRDRADYGYTF	TGTGCCAGCAGCTTCCGGGACAGGGCGGACTATGGCTACACCTTC
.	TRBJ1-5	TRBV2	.	CASSAGRSDQPQHF	TGTGCCAGCAGTGCCGGCCGCAGCGATCAGCCCCAGCATTTT
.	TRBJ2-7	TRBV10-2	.	CASSVQQADSYEQYF	TGCGCCAGCAGTGTCCAACAGGCAGATTCCTACGAGCAGTACTTC
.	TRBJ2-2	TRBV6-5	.	CASSNRRNTGELFF	TGTGCCAGCAGTAACAGGAGGAACACCGGGGAGCTGTTTTTT
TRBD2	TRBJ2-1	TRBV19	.	CASSWGSGGYNEQFF	TGTGCCAGTAGTTGGGGCAGCGGGGGTTACAATGAGCAGTTCTTC
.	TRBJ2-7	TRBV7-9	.	CASRTLGGNEQYF	TGTGCCAGCCGAACCCTAGGAGGGAACGAGCAGTACTTC
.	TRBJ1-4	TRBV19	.	CASSMSGGQYNEKLFF	TGTGCCAGTAGTATGTCGGGCGGACAGTATAATGAAAAACTGTTTTTT
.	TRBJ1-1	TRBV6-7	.	CASSYQAFF	TGTGCCAGCAGTTACCAGGCTTTCTTT
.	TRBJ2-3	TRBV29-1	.	CSVEGEDGGTDTQYF	TGCAGCGTTGAAGGGGAGGACGGGGGAACAGATACGCAGTATTTT
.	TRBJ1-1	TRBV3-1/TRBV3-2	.	CASSLGQRNTEAFF	TGTGCCAGCAGCCTAGGACAGAGAAACACTGAAGCTTTCTTT
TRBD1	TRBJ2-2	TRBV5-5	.	CASSPRTGDGGELFF	TGTGCCAGCAGCCCACGGACAGGGGATGGCGGGGAGCTGTTTTTT
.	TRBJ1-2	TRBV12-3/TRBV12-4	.	CASTRSSLWGYTF	TGTGCCAGCACCCGAAGCTCCCTTTGGGGCTACACCTTC
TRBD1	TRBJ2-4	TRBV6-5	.	CASGRDRDPKNIQYF	TGTGCCAGCGGCCGGGACAGGGACCCCAAAAACATTCAGTACTTC
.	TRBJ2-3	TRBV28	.	CASSPVRGATSTDTQYF	TGTGCCAGCTCCCCGGTCAGGGGGGCGACTAGCACAGATACGCAGTATTTT
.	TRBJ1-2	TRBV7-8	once	CASTGDDGYTF	TGTGCCAGCACCGGGGACGATGGCTACACCTTC
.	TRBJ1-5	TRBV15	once	CATSRTPGHYQPQHF	TGTGCCACCAGCAGAACTCCGGGCCACTATCAGCCCCAGCATTTT
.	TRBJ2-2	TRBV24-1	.	CATSEWQGAGELFF	TGTGCCACCAGTGAATGGCAGGGCGCCGGGGAGCTGTTTTTT
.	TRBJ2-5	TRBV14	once	CASSPLGIAAETQYF	TGTGCCAGCAGCCCCTTGGGCATTGCGGCGGAGACCCAGTACTTC
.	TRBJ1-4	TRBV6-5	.	CASSPQVATNEKLFF	TGTGCCAGCAGTCCCCAGGTTGCAACTAATGAAAAACTGTTTTTT
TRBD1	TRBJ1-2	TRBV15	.	CATSRVTGTGFGYTF	TGTGCCACCAGCAGGGTAACCGGGACAGGGTTTGGCTACACCTTC
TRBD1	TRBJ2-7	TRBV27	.	CASSFRDRPYEQYF	TGTGCCAGCAGTTTCCGGGACAGACCCTACGAGCAGTACTTC
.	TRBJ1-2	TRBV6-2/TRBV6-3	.	CASSDGEDYGYTF	TGTGCCAGCAGCGATGGAGAGGACTATGGCTACACCTTC